This entry features one T cell receptor beta chain sequence. The clone's antigen remains unknown. No much larger clone exists at a distance of one base, and base qualities are not known. This specimen belongs to a study of blood T cell repertoires in COVID-19 (dated by TCRdb to 2019 to 2021). For the wider study: Samples from collaborators originated in the United States, Italy and Spain and spanned both the acute and convalescent phases of COVID-19. Where available, HLA class I and class II types were taken from metadata supplied by the sample provider and were not determined by assay-based typing. A freely available public database, intended as a resource for researchers studying the immune response to SARS-CoV-2, is where the repertoires were released. Nearly every sample came with metadata listing a de-identified subject ID, COVID-19 status, age in years and sex. The material from the prospective study consisted of cDNA or gDNA derived from T cells, B-cell-depleted T cells, or PBMCs. The samples were drawn from the first 160 participants of the ongoing ImmuneRACE study and from over a thousand subjects provided by 6 global collaborators. Deeply sampled blood TCRbeta repertoires from subjects exposed to, actively infected with, or recovered from COVID-19 were included in the dataset. What the study reported, not specific to this receptor: How much clinical and demographic metadata was included differed by source and by participant, and the metadata was provided uncurated.

TCRbeta CDR3 regions were amplified from genomic DNA by means of the immunoSEQ Assay, a bias-controlled multiplex PCR. Per the source publication's procedure: The number of nucleated cells in each sample was estimated from the amplification of reference gene primers within the assay. To quantify the absolute abundance of each unique TCRbeta CDR3 rearrangement, sequence reads were collapsed and filtered. Productive Simpson clonality was computed per sample as the square root of Simpson's diversity index over productive rearrangements. The clones in this table, taken by TCRdb from immuneACCESS, are in-frame only. Not every clone is retained; where verified, under half of the shortfall comes from an unresolved V gene, and the cause of the rest is unknown. The DNA gave D and trimming, while V, J and clone size come from that table. The sample table contains some 49,000 clones; only one count was recorded for 81% of them. Of the sample, about 20% is held by the ten largest clones.

In Seattle, one collaborating source enrolled patients while the infection was active and tracked those patients longitudinally over the course of disease. Collaborating institutions collected whole blood in K2EDTA tubes following their own protocols. For TCRbeta analysis, collaborators shipped samples as frozen whole blood, isolated PBMCs, or DNA extracted from either of those sample types. Via the germline V gene (reference sequence), CDR1 is MNHEY and CDR2 SMNVEV. Taken from cysteine to phenylalanine, the CDR3 has 15 residues. Only CDR3 DNA is held: 45 bases, read in frame from base 1. V loses 5 bases at its end and J loses 3 bases; junction bases beyond the gene matches: 7.

Specimen: peripheral blood. This chain joins TRBV27 to TRBJ2-7, and 10 bases in between align with TRBD2. This receptor was obtained from a woman older than 75 with COVID-19, enrolled during active disease. This receptor carries the CDR3 CASSSLSGRVYEQYF. In nucleotide form, the sequence is TGTGCCAGCAGTAGCCTCAGCGGGAGGGTCTACGAGCAGTACTTC.